These 18 T cell receptor beta chains were sequenced from one sample in a study of cytomegalovirus exposure and HLA in healthy donors. PCR amplification relied on 60 Vbeta primers (plus 13 Jbeta primers). The data were produced by immunoSEQ multiplex PCR, yet TCRdb's version contains in-frame clones alone and is incomplete. The table has 100,000 to 150,000 clones, less than 85% seen once; the top ten hold approximately 1.3%. Sequences were obtained from PBMCs. These receptors all stem from a female donor in good health and CMV-seronegative.

CDR3 nucleotide sequence: TGTGCCAGCAGCCCTAGGACAGGGAACTATGGCTACACCTTC. It is translated as CASSPRTGNYGYTF. The V and J genes are TRBV7-8 and TRBJ1-2; TRBD1 agrees at 8 bases. The germline V gene encodes CDR1 SGHVS and CDR2 FQNEAQ. CDR3 length: 14 residues. Trimming removed 5 bases from V and 2 bases from J; junction bases left unmatched: 4.

This clone was found a few times. One junction end does not reproduce the germline sequence, and a read error may be involved. The V and J genes are TRBV18 and TRBJ1-1, with D tentatively TRBD1 (5 bases). There are 13 residues in the CDR3. Germline V lookup: CDR1 KGHSH, CDR2 LQKENI. The CDR3 DNA sequence: TGTGCCAGCTCACCACAGGGGAACGCTGAAGCTTTCTTT. The encoded protein is CASSPQGNAEAFF.

The J gene is TRBJ1-2, the V gene TRBV27; TRBD1 matches at 8 bases. Germline loops: CDR1 MNHEY, CDR2 SMNVEV (reference sequence). The CDR3 is made up of 11 amino acids. V was pared by 11 bases and J by 4 bases, with 3 bases of the junction left unmatched. The CDR3 is CASGGGYGYTF. The CDR3 DNA reads as TGTGCCTCAGGGGGCGGCTATGGCTACACCTTC.

This chain uses TRBV15 with TRBJ1-2; 8 bases map to TRBD1. The CDR3 is 16 residues long. The junction had 13 bases not matched to a gene; V was cut back by 4 bases and J by 6 bases. CDR1 is LNHNV, CDR2 YYDKDF, per germline (reference sequence). CDR3 sequence: CATSKDRVLLEDGYTF. DNA of the CDR3: TGTGCCACCAGCAAGGACAGGGTCCTACTGGAGGATGGCTACACCTTC.

The V gene is TRBV7-9, the J gene TRBJ2-7; D is uncertain. The V end lost 4 bases, the J end lost 3 bases, and 7 bases lay between the germline ends. Germline values: CDR1 SEHNR, CDR2 FQNEAQ (reference sequence). The CDR3 has 12 amino acids. The CDR3 DNA follows: TGTGCCAGCAGCTCCTCAGGCTACGAGCAGTACTTC. Amino acids: CASSSSGYEQYF.

This chain links TRBV5-4 with TRBJ2-6; TRBD1 might be the D (5 bases). There are 15 residues in the CDR3. In germline, CDR1 is SGHNT, CDR2 YYREEE (reference sequence). V lost 5 bases to trimming and J lost 0 bases, with 9 bases between them. The CDR3: CASRTDSSGANVLTF. The CDR3 DNA sequence: TGTGCCAGCAGGACAGACTCCTCTGGGGCCAACGTCCTGACTTTC.

The J gene is TRBJ2-3, the V gene TRBV28, with 8 nucleotides matching TRBD2. The CDR3 has 16 amino acids. Germline V gene lookup returns CDR1 MDHEN and CDR2 SYDVKM. V dropped 6 bases and J dropped 0; count of bases not matched to a gene: 8. CDR3 sequence reads: CASSTTSGASTDTQYF. DNA for the CDR3: TGTGCCAGCAGCACAACTAGCGGAGCTAGCACAGATACGCAGTATTTT.

A remark on this clone: Compared with germline, one end of the junction differs, possibly owing to a read error. The V and J genes are TRBV5-4 and TRBJ1-1; D may be TRBD1 (5 bases). Germline V gives CDR1 SGHNT, CDR2 YYREEE (reference sequence). This CDR3 has 12 amino acids. In DNA form, the CDR3 reads TGTGCCAGCGGAAGGGGCAACACTGAAGTTTTCTTT. It translates to CASGRGNTEVFF.

This clone has more than one count but fewer than ten. The chain couples TRBV13 to TRBJ2-2; D not resolved. V lost 0 bases, J lost 6 bases, and 5 bases lay in between. The CDR3 sequence is 13 residues long. From germline, CDR1 is PRHDT and CDR2 FYEKMQ (reference sequence). The DNA of the CDR3 is TGTGCCAGCAGCTTAGGCCATCCCGGGGAGCTGTTTTTT. Translation gives CASSLGHPGELFF.

This chain joins TRBV28 and TRBJ1-2; the match to TRBD1 covers 10 bases. The V gene's germline CDR1 is MDHEN and CDR2 SYDVKM. This CDR3 has 16 amino acids. With V trimmed by 1 base and J by 2 bases, 4 bases remained unmatched. CDR3 residues: CASSLFPGQGNYGYTF. CDR3 coding DNA: TGTGCCAGCAGTTTATTTCCGGGACAGGGGAACTATGGCTACACCTTC.

The chain couples TRBV10-3 to TRBJ1-1, with no clear D. CDR1 is ENHRY, CDR2 SYGVKD, per germline. The CDR3 has 12 amino acids. Trimming pared 3 bases from V and 7 bases from J, leaving 9 bases between. CDR3 DNA sequence: TGTGCCATCAGTGAACCACAGAGTGAAGCTTTCTTT. Translating gives CAISEPQSEAFF.

This clone was detected only a few times. The chain uses TRBV5-1 and TRBJ1-6, with unresolved D. Deletions cut 0 bases from V and 7 bases from J, with 11 bases between. The CDR3 length is 15 residues. The V gene's germline CDR1 is SGHRS and CDR2 YFSETQ. CDR3 loop: CASSLGEVENSPLHF. DNA of the CDR3: TGCGCCAGCAGCTTGGGGGAGGTGGAGAATTCACCCCTCCACTTT.

The chain has TRBV6-5 and TRBJ1-4; tentative D call: TRBD1 (6 bases). Trimming cost V 6 bases and J 8 bases, with 13 bases left between them. The CDR3 covers 13 residues. Germline assignment: CDR1 MNHEY and CDR2 SVGAGI. The DNA of the CDR3 is TGTGCCAGCAGCGACAGGTGGAGAGAAAAACTGTTTTTT. It yields the protein CASSDRWREKLFF.

The chain recombines TRBV27 with TRBJ2-6; D call uncertain. Trimming pared 7 bases from V and 0 bases from J, leaving 10 bases between. Germline values: CDR1 MNHEY, CDR2 SMNVEV (reference sequence). The CDR3 is made up of 15 amino acids. The CDR3 DNA sequence: TGTGCCAGCATGTTATTCAGCTCTGGGGCCAACGTCCTGACTTTC. It specifies CASMLFSSGANVLTF.

The rearrangement links TRBV18 to TRBJ2-5; the D gene is possibly TRBD2 (5 bases). CDR3 length: 13 amino acids. The germline V and J ends were trimmed by 5 bases and 2 bases, with 9 bases remaining between them. The V gene's germline CDR1 is KGHSH and CDR2 LQKENI. The CDR3 DNA reads TGTGCCAGCTCAGTGGGAGAACAAGAGACCCAGTACTTC. Translating it yields CASSVGEQETQYF.

This clone was observed a few times. V is TRBV15 and J is TRBJ2-7, with 8 bases that match TRBD2. V was clipped by 8 bases and J by 2 bases; unmatched bases: 11. This CDR3 is built from 15 residues. Looked up from germline, CDR1 is LNHNV and CDR2 is YYDKDF (reference sequence). The CDR3 is CATGVGAGAAYEQYF. The DNA of the CDR3 is TGTGCCACCGGGGTGGGAGCGGGGGCCGCCTACGAGCAGTACTTC.

The gene calls are TRBV7-9 and TRBJ1-1, with a possible D match to TRBD1 (6 bases). The CDR3 contains 12 residues. The V end was cut by 5 bases, the J end by 10 bases, with 14 bases between. Germline V gene sequence: CDR1 SEHNR, CDR2 FQNEAQ (reference sequence). CDR3 nucleotides: TGTGCCAGCAGCCGGGACACCCTTCCAGCTTTCTTT. The encoded protein is CASSRDTLPAFF.

The CDR3 here is CASSVGGQAHQPQHF. CDR3 in DNA: TGTGCCAGCAGCGTGGGGGGACAGGCCCATCAGCCCCAGCATTTT. The genes are TRBV5-4 and TRBJ1-5; 8 positions agree with TRBD1. Germline lookup yields CDR1 SGHNT and CDR2 YYREEE (reference sequence). J gave up 5 bases and V 4 bases, and 8 bases lay outside the gene matches. The CDR3 is 15 amino acids.